Included here is one T cell receptor (beta chain) sequence, with context. Its cognate antigen is unknown. The data are from a study of T cell responses to AZD1222 COVID-19 vaccine. Study-level information: Second-dose intervals near 4 or 12 weeks were combined.

The study's findings and limits: It was only after the peak T cell response that any repertoires were sampled. Females made up more of the donors, who were largely white British, and clonal diversity may have come out too low. Within unmutated variant regions lay the reported targets of nearly half of spike-specific TCRs.

The CDR3 is 13 residues long. Germline assignment: CDR1 KGHSH and CDR2 LQKENI. J lost 4 bases, V lost 3 bases, and 0 bases had no gene match. Sequenced by immunoSEQ multiplex PCR; TCRdb stores in-frame clones only, minus some. The data contain about 140,000 clones, around 88% of them singletons. V and J are TRBV18 and TRBJ1-5, with TRBD1 matching 7 bases. The source is an adult in good health. This specimen consisted of peripheral blood, obtained on day 0 of AZD1222 vaccination. The CDR3 sequence: CASSPGQNQPQHF. The CDR3 DNA follows: TGTGCCAGCTCACCGGGACAGAATCAGCCCCAGCATTTT.